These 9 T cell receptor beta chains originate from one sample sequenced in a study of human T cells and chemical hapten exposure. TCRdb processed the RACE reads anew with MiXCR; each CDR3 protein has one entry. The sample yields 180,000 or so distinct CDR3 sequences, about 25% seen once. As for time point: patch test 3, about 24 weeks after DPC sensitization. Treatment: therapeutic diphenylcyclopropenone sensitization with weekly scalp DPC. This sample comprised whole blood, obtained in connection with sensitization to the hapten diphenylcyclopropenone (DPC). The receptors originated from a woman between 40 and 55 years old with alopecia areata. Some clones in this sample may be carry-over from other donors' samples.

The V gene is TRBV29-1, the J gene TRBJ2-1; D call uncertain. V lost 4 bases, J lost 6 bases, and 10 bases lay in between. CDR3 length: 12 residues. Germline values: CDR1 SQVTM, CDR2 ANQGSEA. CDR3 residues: CSVGKGFNEQFF. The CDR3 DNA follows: TGCAGCGTTGGAAAGGGCTTCAATGAGCAGTTCTTC.

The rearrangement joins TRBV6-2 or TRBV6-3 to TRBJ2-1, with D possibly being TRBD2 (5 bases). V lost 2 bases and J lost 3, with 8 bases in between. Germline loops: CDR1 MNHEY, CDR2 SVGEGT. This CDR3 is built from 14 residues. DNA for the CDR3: TGTGCCAGCAGTTACCCCACTAGCTACAATGAGCAGTTCTTC. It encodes CASSYPTSYNEQFF.

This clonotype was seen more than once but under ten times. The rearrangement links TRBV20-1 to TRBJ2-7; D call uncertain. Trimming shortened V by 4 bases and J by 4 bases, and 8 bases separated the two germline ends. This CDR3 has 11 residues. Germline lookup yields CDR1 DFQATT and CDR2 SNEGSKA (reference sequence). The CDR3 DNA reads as TGCAGTGCTATCAAAGCTTACGAGCAGTACTTC. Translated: CSAIKAYEQYF.

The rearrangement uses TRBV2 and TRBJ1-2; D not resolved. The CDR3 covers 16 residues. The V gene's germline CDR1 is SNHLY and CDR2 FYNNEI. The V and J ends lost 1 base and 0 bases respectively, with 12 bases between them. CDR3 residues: CASSEGAYTANYGYTF. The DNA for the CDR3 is TGTGCCAGCAGTGAAGGGGCCTATACAGCTAACTATGGCTACACCTTC. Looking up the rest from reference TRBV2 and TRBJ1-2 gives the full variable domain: EPEVTQTPSHQVTQMGQEVILRCVPISNHLYFYWYRQILGQKVEFLVSFYNNEISEKSEIFDDQFSVERPDGSNFTLKIRSTKLEDSAMYFCASSEGAYTANYGYTFGSGTRLTVV.

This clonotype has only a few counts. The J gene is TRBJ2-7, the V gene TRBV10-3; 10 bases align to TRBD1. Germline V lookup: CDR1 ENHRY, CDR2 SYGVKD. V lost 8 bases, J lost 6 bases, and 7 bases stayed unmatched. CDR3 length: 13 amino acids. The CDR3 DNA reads TGTGCCATCCAAGGGACAGGGGTGCGCGAGCAGTACTTC. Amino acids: CAIQGTGVREQYF.

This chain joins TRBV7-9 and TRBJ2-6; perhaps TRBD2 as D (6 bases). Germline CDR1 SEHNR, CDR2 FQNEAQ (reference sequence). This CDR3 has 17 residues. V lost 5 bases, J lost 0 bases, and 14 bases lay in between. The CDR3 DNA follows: TGTGCCAGCAGCCCACGAAGGGGAGGCTCTGGGGCCAACGTCCTGACTTTC. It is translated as CASSPRRGGSGANVLTF.

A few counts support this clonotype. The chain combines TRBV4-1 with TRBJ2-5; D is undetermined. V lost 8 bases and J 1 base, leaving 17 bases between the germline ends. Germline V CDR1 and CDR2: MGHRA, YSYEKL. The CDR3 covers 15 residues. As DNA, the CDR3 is TGCGCCAGCCAGAAAGAAGGCAGGCCCCAAGAGACCCAGTACTTC. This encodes CASQKEGRPQETQYF.

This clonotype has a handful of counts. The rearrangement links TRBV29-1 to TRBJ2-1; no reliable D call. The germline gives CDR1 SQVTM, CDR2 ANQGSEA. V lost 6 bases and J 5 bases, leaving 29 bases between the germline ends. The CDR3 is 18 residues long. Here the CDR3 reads CSVFGLLIDPLTHNEQFF. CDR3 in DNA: TGCAGCGTCTTTGGTCTCCTTATAGACCCCCTAACACACAATGAGCAGTTCTTC.

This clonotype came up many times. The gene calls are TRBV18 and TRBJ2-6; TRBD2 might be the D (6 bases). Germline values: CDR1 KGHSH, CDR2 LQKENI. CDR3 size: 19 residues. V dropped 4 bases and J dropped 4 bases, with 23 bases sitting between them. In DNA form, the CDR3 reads TGTGCCAGCTCACTCAGCGATGGGGGGTCCTCTACAGGGGCCAACGTCCTGACTTTC. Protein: CASSLSDGGSSTGANVLTF.